This TCR beta chain is from a study of human T cells and chemical hapten exposure. A single record per CDR3 protein comes from TCRdb applying MiXCR to the RACE reads. The top ten hold roughly 5.9% of the sample, which has 35,000 to 50,000 distinct CDR3 sequences, 3% to 4% seen once. Study-wide results and caveats: With regard to DPC sensitization, TCRs above 1 in 1000 frequency did not change.

Time point given: healthy volunteer bleed at 6 weeks. From whole blood left unfractionated, total RNA was extracted. The CDR3 loop spans 19 amino acids. CDR1 is SGHDT and CDR2 is YYEEEE in the germline V gene. V shed 0 bases, J shed 2 bases, and the junction held 12 bases outside the gene matches. This clonotype was observed a handful of times. Its target is unknown. This receptor was identified in a human donor in good health. Some clones in this sample may be carry-over from other donors' samples. Sequencing was performed on whole blood. This chain joins TRBV5-6 and TRBJ2-1, with TRBD1 identical over 9 bases. CDR3 DNA sequence: TGTGCCAGCAGCTTGGGGGTCCCGGGACAGGGTCTAGCCTACAATGAGCAGTTCTTC. Translation: CASSLGVPGQGLAYNEQFF.